The subject of this entry is one TCR beta chain. Its specificity is unknown. These data come from a study of shared clonotypes between healthy human individuals. The study, taken as a whole, reports: The generation probabilities recorded for non-shared clonotypes fell below those of clonotypes shared by all four donors. Naive subsets typically showed greater estimated richness than memory subsets.

Profiling relied on immunoSEQ multiplex PCR, and the TCRdb table lists in-frame clones only, not all of them. The sample consists of roughly 2 million clones, about 95% of them appearing once. This CDR3 has 15 amino acids. V gave up 0 bases and J gave up 4 bases, with 12 bases separating them. Germline-derived CDR1 and CDR2 are SGDLS and YYNGEE. Naive CD8 cells comprised CD45RO-negative, CCR7-positively selected cells, excluding terminally differentiated effector memory CD45RA+ cells. Nashville, Tennessee was home to all donors, who were Caucasian adults. This rearrangement joins TRBV9 to TRBJ2-3, with D maybe TRBD2 (6 bases). Sequenced: naive CD8+ T cells sorted from blood. This clonotype was obtained from a man between 18 and 35 years old in good health. CDR3 sequence: CASSVDGASADTQYF. The DNA for the CDR3 is TGTGCCAGCAGCGTAGATGGGGCTAGCGCAGATACGCAGTATTTT.